Below are 8 T cell receptor beta chains sequenced from a single sample in a study of CD8 T cells in Susac syndrome (dated by TCRdb to about 2019). Library preparation used the immunoSEQ multiplex PCR assay. RNA was extracted with the RNeasy kit and about 0.5 to 1 ug was reverse transcribed using random hexamers. The public reads were run again by TCRdb, first through fastp at Q25 and then through MiXCR, and only productive beta chains were kept. Rows matching on CDR3 protein sequence are summarized as one entry with the most common DNA and genes. The sample contains some 200,000 distinct CDR3 sequences, roughly 94% of them found a single time. The ten largest clones capture approximately 0.1% of the sample. The sequenced sample consisted of CD4+ T cells from PBMCs. These receptors all come from a human donor in good health.

The chain couples TRBV29-1 to TRBJ1-3; weak D call: TRBD1 (5 bases). V lost 6 bases, J lost 0 bases, and 15 bases lay in between. Germline V CDR1 and CDR2: SQVTM, ANQGSEA. The CDR3 spans 15 residues. The CDR3 loop is CSVLGHSSSGNTIYF. In nucleotides, the CDR3 is TGCAGCGTCTTGGGGCACTCCAGCTCTGGAAACACCATATATTTT.

The chain carries TRBV7-2 and TRBJ2-3; TRBD2 matches 8 bases. CDR3 length: 15 residues. Germline CDR1 is SGHTA and CDR2 is FQGNSA. V lost 4 bases and J lost 4; bases outside the gene matches: 7. The CDR3 loop is CASSSGLAGADTQYF. CDR3 DNA: TGTGCCAGCAGCTCTGGACTAGCTGGGGCAGATACGCAGTATTTT.

This chain uses TRBV27 with TRBJ2-7; a possible D gene is TRBD1 (5 bases). This CDR3 has 14 amino acids. From germline, CDR1 is MNHEY and CDR2 SMNVEV (reference sequence). Trimming pared 2 bases from V and 2 bases from J, leaving 10 bases between. The CDR3, as DNA: TGTGCCAGCAGTTTACAAACAGGAACCTACGAGCAGTACTTC. Encoded protein: CASSLQTGTYEQYF.

This chain joins TRBV12-3 or TRBV12-4 and TRBJ2-7, with unresolved D. The CDR3 has 14 amino acids. Deletions cut 1 base from V and 5 bases from J, with 12 bases between. The CDR3 bases are TGTGCCAGCAGTTTAGGGGATAGTAAGCACGAGCAGTACTTC. Residues: CASSLGDSKHEQYF.

CDR3 coding DNA: TGTGCCAGCAGTTGGACTTGGGGCGGCATCTCCTACGAGCAGTACTTC. The encoded protein is CASSWTWGGISYEQYF. This sequence joins TRBV6-2 or TRBV6-3 and TRBJ2-7; D might be TRBD1 or TRBD2, each matching 5 bases. CDR3 length: 16 residues. CDR1 and CDR2 (germline): MNHEY, SVGEGT. Trimming shortened V by 4 bases and J by 0 bases, and 16 bases separated the two germline ends.

This clonotype was counted only a few times. The V gene is TRBV18, the J gene TRBJ1-5; no clear D. The CDR3 consists of 15 residues. V lost 3 bases and J 0 bases, leaving 9 bases between the germline ends. Per germline, CDR1 KGHSH and CDR2 LQKENI. This CDR3 reads CASSPRQSSNQPQHF. CDR3 sequence (DNA): TGTGCCAGCTCACCTAGGCAGAGTAGCAATCAGCCCCAGCATTTT.

V gene TRBV29-1 combines with J gene TRBJ1-2; tentatively, D is TRBD1 (5 bases). V was clipped by 3 bases and J by 7 bases, with 15 bases between them. The CDR3 extends over 13 amino acids. Germline V CDR1 and CDR2: SQVTM, ANQGSEA. CDR3 sequence: CSVESEGKGGYTF. CDR3 in DNA: TGCAGCGTTGAGTCGGAGGGGAAGGGTGGCTACACCTTC.

The chain is built from TRBV7-2 and TRBJ2-1; the D is unclear. Trimming took off 4 bases at V and 6 bases at J, with 13 bases between the two ends. In germline, CDR1 is SGHTA, CDR2 FQGNSA. CDR3 length: 14 residues. DNA for the CDR3: TGTGCCAGCAGCTCTGCTCTAGTTGCCAATGAGCAGTTCTTC. Translating gives CASSSALVANEQFF.